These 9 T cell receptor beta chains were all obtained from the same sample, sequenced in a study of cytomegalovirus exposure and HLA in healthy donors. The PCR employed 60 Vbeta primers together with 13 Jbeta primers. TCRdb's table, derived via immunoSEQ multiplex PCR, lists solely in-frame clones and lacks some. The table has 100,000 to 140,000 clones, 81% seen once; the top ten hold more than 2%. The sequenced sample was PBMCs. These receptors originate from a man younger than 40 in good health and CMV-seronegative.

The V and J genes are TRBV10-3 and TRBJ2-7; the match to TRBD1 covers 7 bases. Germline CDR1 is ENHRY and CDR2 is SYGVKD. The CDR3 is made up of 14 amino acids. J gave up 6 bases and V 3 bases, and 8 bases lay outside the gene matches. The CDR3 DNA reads TGTGCCATCAGTGACCCCGACAGGGCTATCGAGCAGTACTTC. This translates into CAISDPDRAIEQYF.

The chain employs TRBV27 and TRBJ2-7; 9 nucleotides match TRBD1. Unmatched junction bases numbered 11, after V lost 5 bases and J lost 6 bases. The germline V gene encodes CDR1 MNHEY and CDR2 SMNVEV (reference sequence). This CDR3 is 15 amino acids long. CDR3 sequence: CASSLTGTGSFEQYF. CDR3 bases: TGTGCCAGCAGTCTCACCGGGACAGGGAGTTTCGAGCAGTACTTC.

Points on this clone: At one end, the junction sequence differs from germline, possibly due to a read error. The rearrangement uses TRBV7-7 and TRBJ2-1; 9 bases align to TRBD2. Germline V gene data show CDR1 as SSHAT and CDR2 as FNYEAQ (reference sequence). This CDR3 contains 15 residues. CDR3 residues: CASSLGPSGNNEQFF. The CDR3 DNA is TGTGCTAGCAGCCTAGGTCCTAGCGGGAACAATGAGCAGTTCTTC.

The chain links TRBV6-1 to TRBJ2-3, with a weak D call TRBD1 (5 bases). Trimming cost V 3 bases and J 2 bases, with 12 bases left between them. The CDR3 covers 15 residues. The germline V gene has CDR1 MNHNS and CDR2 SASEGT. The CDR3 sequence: CASSDGRVNTDTQYF. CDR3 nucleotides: TGTGCCAGCAGTGACGGCAGGGTAAACACAGATACGCAGTATTTT.

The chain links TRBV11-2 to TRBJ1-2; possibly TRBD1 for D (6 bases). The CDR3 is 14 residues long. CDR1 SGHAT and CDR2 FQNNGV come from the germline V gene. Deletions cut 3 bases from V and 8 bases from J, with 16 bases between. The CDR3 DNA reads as TGTGCCAGCAGCTTCGGACAGACGGCTTGGGGCTACACCTTC. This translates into CASSFGQTAWGYTF.

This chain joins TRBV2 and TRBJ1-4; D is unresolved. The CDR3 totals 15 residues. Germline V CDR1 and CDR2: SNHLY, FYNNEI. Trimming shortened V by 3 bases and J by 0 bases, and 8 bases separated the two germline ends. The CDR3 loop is CASSDRFTTNEKLFF. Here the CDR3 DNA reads TGTGCCAGCAGTGATCGGTTTACAACTAATGAAAAACTGTTTTTT. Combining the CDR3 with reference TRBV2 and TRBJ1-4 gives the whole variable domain EPEVTQTPSHQVTQMGQEVILRCVPISNHLYFYWYRQILGQKVEFLVSFYNNEISEKSEIFDDQFSVERPDGSNFTLKIRSTKLEDSAMYFCASSDRFTTNEKLFFGSGTQLSVL.

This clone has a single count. CDR3 coding DNA: TGTGCCAGCTCACCGGGACAGGGTGGAGAGCAGTACTTC. This gives the protein CASSPGQGGEQYF. The chain has TRBV18 and TRBJ2-7; 9 bases fit TRBD1. Germline CDR1 is KGHSH and CDR2 is LQKENI. The CDR3 loop spans 13 amino acids. Trimming removed 3 bases from V and 7 bases from J; junction bases left unmatched: 4. The full variable domain, in which reference TRBV18 and TRBJ2-7 provide the parts outside the CDR3, is NAGVMQNPRHLVRRRGQEARLRCSPMKGHSHVYWYRQLPEEGLKFMVYLQKENIIDESGMPKERFSAEFPKEGPSILRIQQVVRGDSAAYFCASSPGQGGEQYFGPGTRLTVT.

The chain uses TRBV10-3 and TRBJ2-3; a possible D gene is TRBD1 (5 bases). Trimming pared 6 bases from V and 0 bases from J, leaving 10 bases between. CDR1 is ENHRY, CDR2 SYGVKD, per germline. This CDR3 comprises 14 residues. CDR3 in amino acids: CAISRTTSTDTQYF. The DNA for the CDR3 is TGTGCCATCAGCAGGACAACGAGCACAGATACGCAGTATTTT.

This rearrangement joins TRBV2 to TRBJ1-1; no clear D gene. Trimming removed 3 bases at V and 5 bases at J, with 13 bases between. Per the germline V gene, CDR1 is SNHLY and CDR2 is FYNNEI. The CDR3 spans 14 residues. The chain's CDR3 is CASSEVRLGTEAFF. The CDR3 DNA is TGTGCCAGCAGTGAGGTACGGCTAGGAACTGAAGCTTTCTTT.